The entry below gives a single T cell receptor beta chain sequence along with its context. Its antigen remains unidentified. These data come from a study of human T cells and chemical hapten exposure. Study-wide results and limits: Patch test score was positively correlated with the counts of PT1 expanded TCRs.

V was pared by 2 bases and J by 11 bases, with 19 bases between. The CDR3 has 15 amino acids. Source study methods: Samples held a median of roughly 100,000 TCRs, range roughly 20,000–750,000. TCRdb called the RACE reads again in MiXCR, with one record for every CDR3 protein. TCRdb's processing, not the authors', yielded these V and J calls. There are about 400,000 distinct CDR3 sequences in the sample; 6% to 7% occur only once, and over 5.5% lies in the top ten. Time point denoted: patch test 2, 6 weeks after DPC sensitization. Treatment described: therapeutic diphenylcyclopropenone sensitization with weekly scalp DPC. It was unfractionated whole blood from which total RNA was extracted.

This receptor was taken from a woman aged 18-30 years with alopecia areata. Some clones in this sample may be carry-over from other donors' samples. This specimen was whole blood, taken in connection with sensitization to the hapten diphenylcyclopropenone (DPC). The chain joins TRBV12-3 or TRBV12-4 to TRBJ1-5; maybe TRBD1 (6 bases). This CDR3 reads CASSLMGGTIPAQHF. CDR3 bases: TGTGCCAGCAGTTTAATGGGGGGCACCATCCCGGCCCAGCATTTT.